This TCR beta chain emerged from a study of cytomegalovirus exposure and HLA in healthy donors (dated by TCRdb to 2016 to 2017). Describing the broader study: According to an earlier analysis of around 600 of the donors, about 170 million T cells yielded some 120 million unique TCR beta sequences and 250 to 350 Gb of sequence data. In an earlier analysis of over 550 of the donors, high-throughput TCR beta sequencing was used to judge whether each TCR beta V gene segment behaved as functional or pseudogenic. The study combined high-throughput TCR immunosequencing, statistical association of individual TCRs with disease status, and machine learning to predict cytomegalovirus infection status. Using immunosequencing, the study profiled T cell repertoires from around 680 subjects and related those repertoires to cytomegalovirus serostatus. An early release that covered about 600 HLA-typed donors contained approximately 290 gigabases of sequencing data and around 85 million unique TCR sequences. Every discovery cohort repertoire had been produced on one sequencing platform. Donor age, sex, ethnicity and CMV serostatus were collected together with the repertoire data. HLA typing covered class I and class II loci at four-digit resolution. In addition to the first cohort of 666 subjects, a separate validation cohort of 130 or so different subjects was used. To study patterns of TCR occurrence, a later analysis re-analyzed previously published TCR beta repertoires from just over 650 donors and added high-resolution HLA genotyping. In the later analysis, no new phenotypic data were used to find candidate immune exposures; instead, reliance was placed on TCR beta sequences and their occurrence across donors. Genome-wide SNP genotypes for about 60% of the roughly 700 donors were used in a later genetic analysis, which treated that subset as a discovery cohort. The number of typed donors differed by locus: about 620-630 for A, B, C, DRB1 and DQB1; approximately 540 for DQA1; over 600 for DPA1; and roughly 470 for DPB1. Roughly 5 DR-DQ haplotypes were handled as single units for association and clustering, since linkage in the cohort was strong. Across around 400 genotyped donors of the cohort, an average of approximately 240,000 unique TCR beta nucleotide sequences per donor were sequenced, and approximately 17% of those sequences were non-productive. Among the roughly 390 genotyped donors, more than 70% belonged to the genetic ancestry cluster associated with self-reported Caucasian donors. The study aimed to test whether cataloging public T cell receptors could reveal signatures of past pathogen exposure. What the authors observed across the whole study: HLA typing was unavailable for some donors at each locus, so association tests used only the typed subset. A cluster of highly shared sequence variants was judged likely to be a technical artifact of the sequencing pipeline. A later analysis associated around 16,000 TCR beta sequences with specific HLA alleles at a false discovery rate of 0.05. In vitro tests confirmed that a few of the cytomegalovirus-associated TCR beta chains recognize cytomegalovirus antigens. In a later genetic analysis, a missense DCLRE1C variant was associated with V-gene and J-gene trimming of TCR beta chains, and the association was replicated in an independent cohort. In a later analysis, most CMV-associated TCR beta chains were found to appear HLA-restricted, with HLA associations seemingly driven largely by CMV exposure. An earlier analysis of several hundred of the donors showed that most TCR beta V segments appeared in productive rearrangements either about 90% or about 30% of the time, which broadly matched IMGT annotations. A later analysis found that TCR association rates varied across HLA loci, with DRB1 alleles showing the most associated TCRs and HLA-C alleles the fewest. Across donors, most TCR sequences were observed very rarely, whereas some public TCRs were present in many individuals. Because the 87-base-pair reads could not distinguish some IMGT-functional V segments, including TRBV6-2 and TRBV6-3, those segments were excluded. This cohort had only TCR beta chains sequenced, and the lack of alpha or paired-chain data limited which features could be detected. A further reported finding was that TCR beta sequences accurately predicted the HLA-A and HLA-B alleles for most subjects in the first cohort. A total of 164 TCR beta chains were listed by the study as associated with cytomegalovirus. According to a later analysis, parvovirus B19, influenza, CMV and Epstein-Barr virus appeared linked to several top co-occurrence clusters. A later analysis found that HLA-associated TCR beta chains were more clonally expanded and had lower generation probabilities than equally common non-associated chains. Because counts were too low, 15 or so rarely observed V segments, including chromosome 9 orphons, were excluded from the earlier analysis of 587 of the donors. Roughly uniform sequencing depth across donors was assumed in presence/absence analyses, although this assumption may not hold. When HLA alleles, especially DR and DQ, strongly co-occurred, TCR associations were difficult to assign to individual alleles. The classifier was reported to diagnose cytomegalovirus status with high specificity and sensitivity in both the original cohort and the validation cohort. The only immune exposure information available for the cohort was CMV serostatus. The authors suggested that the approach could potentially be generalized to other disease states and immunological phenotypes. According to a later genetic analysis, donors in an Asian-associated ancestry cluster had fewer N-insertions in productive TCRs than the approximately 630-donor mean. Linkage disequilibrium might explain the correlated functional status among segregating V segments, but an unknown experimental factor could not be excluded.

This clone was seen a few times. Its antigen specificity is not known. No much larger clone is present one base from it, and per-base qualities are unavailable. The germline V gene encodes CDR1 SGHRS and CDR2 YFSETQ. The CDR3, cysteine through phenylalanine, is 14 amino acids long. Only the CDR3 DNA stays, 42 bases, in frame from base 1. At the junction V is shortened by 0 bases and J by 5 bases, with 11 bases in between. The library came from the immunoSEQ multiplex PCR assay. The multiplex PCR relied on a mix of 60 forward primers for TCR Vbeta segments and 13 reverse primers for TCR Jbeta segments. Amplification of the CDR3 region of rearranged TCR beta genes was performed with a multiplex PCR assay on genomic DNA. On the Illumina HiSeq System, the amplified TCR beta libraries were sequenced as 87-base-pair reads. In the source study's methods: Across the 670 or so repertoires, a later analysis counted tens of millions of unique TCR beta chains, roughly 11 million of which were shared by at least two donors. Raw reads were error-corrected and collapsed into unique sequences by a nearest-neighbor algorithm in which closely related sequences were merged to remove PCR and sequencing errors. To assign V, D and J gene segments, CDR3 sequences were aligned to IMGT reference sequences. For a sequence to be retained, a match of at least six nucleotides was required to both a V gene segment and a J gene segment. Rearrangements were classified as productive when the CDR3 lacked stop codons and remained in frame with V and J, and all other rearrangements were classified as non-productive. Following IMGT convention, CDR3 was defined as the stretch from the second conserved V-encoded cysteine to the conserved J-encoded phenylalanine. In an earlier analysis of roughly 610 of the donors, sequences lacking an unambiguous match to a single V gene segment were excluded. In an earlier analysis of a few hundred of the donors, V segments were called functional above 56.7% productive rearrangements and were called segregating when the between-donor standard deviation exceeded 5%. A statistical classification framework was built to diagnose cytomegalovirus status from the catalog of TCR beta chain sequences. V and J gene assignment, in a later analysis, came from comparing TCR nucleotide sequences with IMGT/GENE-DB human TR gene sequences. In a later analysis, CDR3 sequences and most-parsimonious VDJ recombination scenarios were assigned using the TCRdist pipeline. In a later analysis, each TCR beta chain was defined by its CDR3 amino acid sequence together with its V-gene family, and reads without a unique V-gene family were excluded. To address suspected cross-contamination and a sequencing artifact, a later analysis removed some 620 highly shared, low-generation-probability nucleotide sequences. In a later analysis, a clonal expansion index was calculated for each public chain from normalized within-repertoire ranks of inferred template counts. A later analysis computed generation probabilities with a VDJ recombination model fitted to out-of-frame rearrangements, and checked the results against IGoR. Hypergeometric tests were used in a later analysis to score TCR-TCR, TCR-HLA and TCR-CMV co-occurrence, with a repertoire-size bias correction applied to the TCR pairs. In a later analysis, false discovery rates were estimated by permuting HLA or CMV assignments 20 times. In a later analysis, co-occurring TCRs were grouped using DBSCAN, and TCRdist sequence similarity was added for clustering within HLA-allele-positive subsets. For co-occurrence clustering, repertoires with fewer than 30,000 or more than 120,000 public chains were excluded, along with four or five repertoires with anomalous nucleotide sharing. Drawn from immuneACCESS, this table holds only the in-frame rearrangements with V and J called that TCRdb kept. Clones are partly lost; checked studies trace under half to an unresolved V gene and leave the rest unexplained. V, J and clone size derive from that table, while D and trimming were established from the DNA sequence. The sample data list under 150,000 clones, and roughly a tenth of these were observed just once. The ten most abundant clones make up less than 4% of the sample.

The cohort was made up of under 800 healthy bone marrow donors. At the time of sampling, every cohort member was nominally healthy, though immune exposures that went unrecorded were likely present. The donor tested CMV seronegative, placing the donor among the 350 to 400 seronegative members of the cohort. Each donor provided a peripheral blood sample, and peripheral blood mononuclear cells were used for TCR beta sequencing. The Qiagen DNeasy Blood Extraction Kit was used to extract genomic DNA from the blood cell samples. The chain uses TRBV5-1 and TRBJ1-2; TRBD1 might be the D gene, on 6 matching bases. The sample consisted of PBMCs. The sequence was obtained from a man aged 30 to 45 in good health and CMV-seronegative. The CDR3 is CASSLVSGQYGYTF. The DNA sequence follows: TGCGCCAGCAGCTTGGTTTCCGGACAGTATGGCTACACCTTC.